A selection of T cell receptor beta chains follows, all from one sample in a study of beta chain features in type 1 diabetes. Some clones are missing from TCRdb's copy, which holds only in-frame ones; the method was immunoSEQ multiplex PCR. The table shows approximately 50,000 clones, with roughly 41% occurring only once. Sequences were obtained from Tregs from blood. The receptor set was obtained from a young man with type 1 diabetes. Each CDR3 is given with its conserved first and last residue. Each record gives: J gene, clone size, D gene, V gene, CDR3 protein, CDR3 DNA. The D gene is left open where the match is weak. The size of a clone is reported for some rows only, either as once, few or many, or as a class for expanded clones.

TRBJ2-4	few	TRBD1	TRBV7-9	CASSRHTGEKNIQYF	TGTGCCAGCAGCCGCCACACAGGGGAGAAAAACATTCAGTACTTC
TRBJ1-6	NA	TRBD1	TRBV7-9	CASSRRTGGSSPLHF	TGTGCCAGCAGCCGACGGACAGGGGGTAGCTCACCCCTCCACTTT
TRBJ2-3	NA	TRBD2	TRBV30	CAWSEASGSADTQYF	TGTGCCTGGAGTGAAGCTAGCGGGAGCGCAGATACGCAGTATTTT
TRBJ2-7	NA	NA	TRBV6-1	CASSSTGTSSYEQYF	TGTGCCAGCAGTTCAACCGGGACAAGCTCCTACGAGCAGTACTTC
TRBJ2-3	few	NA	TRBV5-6	CASSLGWQSTDTQYF	TGTGCCAGCAGCTTGGGCTGGCAGAGCACAGATACGCAGTATTTT
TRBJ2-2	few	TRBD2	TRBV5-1	CASSLGGSGGELFF	TGCGCCAGCAGCTTGGGCGGGAGTGGCGGGGAGCTGTTTTTT
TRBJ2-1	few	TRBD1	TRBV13	CASSVQGAGEQFF	TGTGCCAGCAGCGTACAGGGGGCCGGTGAGCAGTTCTTC
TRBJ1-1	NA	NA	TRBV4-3	CASSQVGQGTEAFF	TGCGCCAGCAGCCAAGTAGGGCAGGGCACTGAAGCTTTCTTT
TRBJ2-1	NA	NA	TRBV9	CASSVALSNEQFF	TGTGCCAGCAGCGTAGCTCTTAGCAATGAGCAGTTCTTC
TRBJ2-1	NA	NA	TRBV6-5	CASSQPPGSRQFF	TGTGCCAGCAGTCAACCCCCCGGGTCCAGGCAGTTCTTC
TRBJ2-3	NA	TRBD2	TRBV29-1	CSAAPPAGGTDTQYF	TGCAGCGCCGCCCCCCCCGCGGGAGGAACAGATACGCAGTATTTT
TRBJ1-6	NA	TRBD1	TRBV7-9	CASSLGAAQTGDNSPLHF	TGTGCCAGCAGCCTAGGAGCAGCCCAAACAGGGGATAATTCACCCCTCCACTTT
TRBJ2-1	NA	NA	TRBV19	CASSSIYSYNEQFF	TGTGCCAGTAGCTCAATCTACTCCTACAATGAGCAGTTCTTC
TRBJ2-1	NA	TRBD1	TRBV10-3	CAITRDRGQEQFF	TGTGCCATCACCAGAGACAGGGGCCAGGAGCAGTTCTTC
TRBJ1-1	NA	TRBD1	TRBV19	CASFTTGGAGRSTEAFF	TGTGCCAGTTTCACCACAGGGGGCGCGGGTAGAAGCACTGAAGCTTTCTTT
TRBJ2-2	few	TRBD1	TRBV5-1	CASSFGQGSVTGELFF	TGCGCCAGCAGCTTTGGACAGGGGTCCGTCACCGGGGAGCTGTTTTTT
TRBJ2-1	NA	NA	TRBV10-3	CAISEKPAVVKNEQFF	TGTGCCATCAGTGAAAAGCCCGCGGTGGTGAAAAATGAGCAGTTCTTC
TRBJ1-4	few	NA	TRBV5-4	CASSFNGLSGGMLFF	TGTGCCAGCAGCTTCAACGGGCTTAGCGGGGGTATGCTGTTTTTT
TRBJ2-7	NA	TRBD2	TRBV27	CASSGTTSYEQYF	TGTGCCAGCAGTGGGACTACTTCCTACGAGCAGTACTTC
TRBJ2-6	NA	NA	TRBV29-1	CSVTTGAGANVLTF	TGCAGCGTCACTACCGGGGCTGGGGCCAACGTCCTGACTTTC
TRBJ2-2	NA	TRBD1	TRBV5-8	CASSPKQGAWELFF	TGTGCCAGCAGCCCTAAACAGGGGGCCTGGGAGCTGTTTTTT
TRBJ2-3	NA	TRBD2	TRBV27	CASNPPREVSSTDTQYF	TGTGCCAGCAACCCCCCGCGGGAGGTATCTAGCACAGATACGCAGTATTTT
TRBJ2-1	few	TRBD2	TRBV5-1	CASSLAASGYNEQFF	TGCGCCAGCAGCTTGGCGGCTAGCGGCTACAATGAGCAGTTCTTC
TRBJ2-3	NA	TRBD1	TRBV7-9	CASSFTRDRFTDTQYF	TGTGCCAGCAGCTTTACCCGGGACAGGTTCACAGATACGCAGTATTTT
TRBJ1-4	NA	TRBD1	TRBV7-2	CASSIQGIATNEKLFF	TGTGCCAGCAGCATACAGGGGATCGCAACTAATGAAAAACTGTTTTTT
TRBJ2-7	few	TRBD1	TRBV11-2	CASSVRIGTGEYEQYF	TGTGCCAGCAGCGTACGAATCGGGACAGGGGAATACGAGCAGTACTTC
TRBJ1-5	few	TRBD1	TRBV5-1	CASSLLGGVNQPQHF	TGCGCCAGCAGCTTGTTAGGGGGCGTAAATCAGCCCCAGCATTTT
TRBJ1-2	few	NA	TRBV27	CASTSADSNYGYTF	TGTGCCAGCACCAGCGCGGACAGTAACTATGGCTACACCTTC
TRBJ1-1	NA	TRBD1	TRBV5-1	CASSLAVQGARSTEAFF	TGCGCCAGCAGCTTGGCCGTACAGGGGGCGCGGAGCACTGAAGCTTTCTTT
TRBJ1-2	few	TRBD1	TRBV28	CASWDRGSMSVYGYTF	TGTGCCAGCTGGGACAGGGGGTCTATGTCGGTCTATGGCTACACCTTC
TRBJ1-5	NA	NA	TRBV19	CASSRQGNQPQHF	TGTGCCAGTAGCCGACAGGGCAATCAGCCCCAGCATTTT
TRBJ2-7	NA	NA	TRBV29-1	CSVEVAAYSYEQYF	TGCAGCGTTGAGGTAGCAGCCTATTCTTACGAGCAGTACTTC
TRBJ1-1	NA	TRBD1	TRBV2	CASGGTVNTEAFF	TGTGCCAGTGGGGGGACAGTGAACACTGAAGCTTTCTTT
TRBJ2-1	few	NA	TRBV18	CASSKEWSTIEQFF	TGTGCCAGCTCAAAGGAATGGAGTACTATTGAGCAGTTCTTC
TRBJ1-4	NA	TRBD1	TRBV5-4	CASSAGTGDGEKLFF	TGTGCCAGCAGCGCTGGGACAGGGGATGGCGAAAAACTGTTTTTT
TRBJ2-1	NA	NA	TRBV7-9	CASTPPNNEQFF	TGTGCCAGCACCCCACCTAACAATGAGCAGTTCTTC
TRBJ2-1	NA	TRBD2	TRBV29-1	CSVGGSGSSYNEQFF	TGCAGCGTGGGGGGGAGCGGGAGTTCCTACAATGAGCAGTTCTTC
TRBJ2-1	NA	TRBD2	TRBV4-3	CASSQGYSGRLGNEQFF	TGCGCCAGCAGCCAAGGCTATAGCGGGAGATTGGGGAATGAGCAGTTCTTC
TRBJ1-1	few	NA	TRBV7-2	CASSQDLRTPWAFF	TGTGCCAGCAGCCAAGATTTACGGACTCCATGGGCTTTCTTT
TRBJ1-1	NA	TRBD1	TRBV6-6	CASSRDRGLSNTEAFF	TGTGCCAGCAGCCGGGACAGGGGGCTGTCGAACACTGAAGCTTTCTTT
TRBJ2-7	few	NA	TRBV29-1	CSVEDRREYEQYF	TGCAGCGTTGAAGATCGCCGGGAGTACGAGCAGTACTTC